This record covers a single T cell receptor beta chain. The data are from a study of technical replicates of blood from several donors. Germline V gene data show CDR1 as KGHSH and CDR2 as LQKENI. The CDR3 sequence is 18 residues long. Trimming at V came to 0 bases and at J to 0 bases, leaving 5 bases not matched to a gene. This table comes from immunoSEQ multiplex PCR, and its TCRdb copy is limited to in-frame clones, with some not included. Of tens of thousands of clones in the sample, about 96% were seen once. V gene TRBV18 combines with J gene TRBJ2-6; 7 bases align to TRBD2. The TCR was taken from a human donor in good health. Sample: T cells isolated from PBMCs. The CDR3 region is CASSPPLAGPSGANVLTF. The CDR3 nucleotides are TGTGCCAGCTCACCACCGTTAGCGGGCCCCTCTGGGGCCAACGTCCTGACTTTC.